Below, 18 T cell receptor beta chains from the same sample are listed, as sequenced in a study of shared clonotypes between healthy human individuals. Only CD45RO-negative cells positively selected for CCR7 counted as naive CD8 cells, so terminally differentiated effector memory CD45RA+ cells were excluded. Libraries were prepared by immunoSEQ multiplex PCR; TCRdb keeps only in-frame clonotypes and omits some of them. The data contain about 2.2 million clones, just over 90% of them singletons. The sequenced material came from naive CD8+ T cells from PBMCs. These receptors all stem from a young man in good health. Some clones in this sample may be carry-over from other donors' samples.

The chain uses TRBV29-1 and TRBJ2-1, with D possibly matching TRBD2 (5 bases). The CDR3 length is 13 residues. CDR1 is SQVTM, CDR2 ANQGSEA, per germline. The V and J ends lost 5 bases and 1 base respectively, with 9 bases between them. The CDR3 here is CSVNRESYNEQFF. The CDR3 region has the DNA TGCAGCGTTAATAGGGAGTCCTACAATGAGCAGTTCTTC.

This clone came up once. CDR3 protein: CASLPTSVSYEQYF. The CDR3, as DNA: TGTGCCAGCCTACCCACTAGCGTCTCCTACGAGCAGTACTTC. This chain joins TRBV6-6 and TRBJ2-7, with 7 positions matching TRBD2. Germline V gives CDR1 MNHNY, CDR2 SVGAGI (reference sequence). The CDR3 sequence is 14 residues long. Unmatched junction bases numbered 7, after V lost 8 bases and J lost 0 bases.

The CDR3 region has the DNA TGTGCCAGCAGCTTATACGAGGGGGCAATTAACTATGGCTACACCTTC. Translating gives CASSLYEGAINYGYTF. The chain is built from TRBV7-9 and TRBJ1-2, with TRBD1 matching 7 bases. V shed 2 bases and J 1 base; nucleotides not matched to a gene: 7. There are 16 residues in the CDR3. Looked up from germline, CDR1 is SEHNR and CDR2 is FQNEAQ (reference sequence).

The J gene is TRBJ1-6, the V gene TRBV5-3; 8 positions agree with TRBD1. TRBV5-3 is recorded as an ORF, its role being uncertain. Trimming at V came to 0 bases and at J to 6 bases, leaving 2 bases not matched to a gene. This CDR3 is 15 amino acids long. The chain's CDR3 is CARSLGQGFNSPLHF. CDR3 coding DNA: TGTGCCAGAAGCTTGGGACAGGGGTTTAATTCACCCCTCCACTTT.

Details on this clone: The identical CDR3 is also encoded by other nucleotide sequences in the sample. This chain uses TRBV9 with TRBJ1-1; 10 nucleotides agree with TRBD1. There are 14 residues in the CDR3. The V segment lost 3 bases and the J segment 5 bases; nucleotides outside the gene matches: 4. Germline-derived CDR1 and CDR2 are SGDLS and YYNGEE. Here the CDR3 DNA reads TGTGCCAGCAGCGCCGGGACAGGGGTTACTGAAGCTTTCTTT. As protein: CASSAGTGVTEAFF.

This chain joins TRBV19 and TRBJ1-5; D call uncertain. The length of the CDR3 is 19 residues. V gave up 3 bases and J gave up 0 bases, with 21 bases separating them. Germline CDR1 is LNHDA and CDR2 is SQIVND (reference sequence). As DNA, the CDR3 is TGTGCCAGTAGTATTCAGTTGGGCAGGCGTTACTATAGCAATCAGCCCCAGCATTTT. It is translated as CASSIQLGRRYYSNQPQHF.

This sequence joins TRBV25-1 and TRBJ2-7, with D perhaps TRBD2 (5 bases). The germline V and J ends were trimmed by 2 bases and 7 bases, with 9 bases remaining between them. Germline loops: CDR1 MGHDK, CDR2 SYGVNS. The CDR3 covers 12 residues. The CDR3 region has the DNA TGTGCCAGCAGTGAACGGACTCGGGAGCAGTACTTC. Protein: CASSERTREQYF.

V and J are TRBV13 and TRBJ2-2; possible D gene TRBD1, 6 bases. The CDR3 spans 16 residues. The germline V and J ends were trimmed by 3 bases and 3 bases, with 14 bases remaining between them. CDR1 and CDR2 (germline): PRHDT, FYEKMQ (reference sequence). The CDR3 coding sequence is TGTGCCAGCAGCTTCGGAAACAGGGCGGACACCGGGGAGCTGTTTTTT. It yields the protein CASSFGNRADTGELFF.

The CDR3 bases are TGTGCCACCAACGTGGGGTCCCCGACAGGGAGGAATGAGCAGTTCTTC. Amino acids: CATNVGSPTGRNEQFF. V usage is TRBV7-9 and J usage is TRBJ2-1, with D maybe TRBD1 (7 bases). Between the trimmed V and J ends, which lost 10 bases and 7 bases, there was a span of 26 bases. Germline CDR1 SEHNR, CDR2 FQNEAQ (reference sequence). This CDR3 spans 16 amino acids. Using reference TRBV7-9 and TRBJ2-1 for the parts outside the CDR3, the full variable domain is DTGVSQNPRHKITKRGQNVTFRCDPISEHNRLYWYRQTLGQGPEFLTYFQNEAQLEKSRLLSDRFSAERPKGSFSTLEIQRTEQGDSAMYLCATNVGSPTGRNEQFFGPGTRLTVL.

The chain carries TRBV4-3 and TRBJ2-7, with 7 bases that match TRBD2. CDR1 and CDR2 (germline): LGHNA, YSLEER. Germline trimming cut 0 bases from V and 7 bases from J; bases unmatched to any gene: 12. This CDR3 contains 16 residues. The CDR3 DNA is TGCGCCAGCAGCCAAGATGCGCGGGAGATCCCCTGGGAGCAGTACTTC. It encodes CASSQDAREIPWEQYF.

In the case of this clone: The same CDR3 can be traced to other DNA sequences in this sample. This chain uses TRBV27 with TRBJ2-5, with 10 bases lining up with TRBD1. The length of the CDR3 is 14 residues. V was clipped by 2 bases and J by 4 bases; unmatched bases: 1. Germline V CDR1 and CDR2: MNHEY, SMNVEV (reference sequence). In DNA, the CDR3 is TGTGCCAGCAGTTTACGGGACAGGGGAGAGACCCAGTACTTC. Translated, it gives CASSLRDRGETQYF.

The V gene is TRBV5-1, the J gene TRBJ2-3; D may be TRBD1 or TRBD2 (5 bases each). The germline CDR1 and CDR2 sequences are SGHRS and YFSETQ. Trimming removed 3 bases from V and 3 bases from J, with 17 bases in between. This CDR3 has 16 residues. The CDR3 loop reads CASSSVPRERTDTQYF. The DNA of the CDR3 is TGCGCCAGCAGCTCGGTCCCCAGGGAGAGAACAGATACGCAGTATTTT.

The J gene is TRBJ2-7, the V gene TRBV29-1; 7 nucleotides line up with TRBD2. The junction had 6 bases not matched to a gene; V was cut back by 8 bases and J by 2 bases. The CDR3 has 12 amino acids. Germline CDR1 SQVTM, CDR2 ANQGSEA. The CDR3 DNA is TGCAGCACAAAGCGGGAACCCTACGAGCAGTACTTC. Translated, it gives CSTKREPYEQYF.

The chain combines TRBV28 with TRBJ1-5, with TRBD1 matching 8 bases. The CDR3 totals 18 residues. Germline V gene data show CDR1 as MDHEN and CDR2 as SYDVKM. The junction had 9 bases not matched to a gene; V was cut back by 0 bases and J by 2 bases. The CDR3 is CASSLWRETGVRNQPQHF. CDR3 DNA: TGTGCCAGCAGTTTATGGCGGGAGACAGGGGTACGCAATCAGCCCCAGCATTTT.

The CDR3 region has the DNA TGTGCCAGCAGCACCGAGGCGGGGCACTACGAGCAGTACTTC. It specifies CASSTEAGHYEQYF. The rearrangement joins TRBV6-5 to TRBJ2-7, with a tentative D call TRBD2 (6 bases). Germline V CDR1 and CDR2: MNHEY, SVGAGI. The V and J ends lost 6 bases and 3 bases respectively, with 15 bases between them. CDR3 length: 14 residues.

The chain is built from TRBV11-2 and TRBJ2-1; 9 bases match TRBD1. In germline, CDR1 is SGHAT, CDR2 FQNNGV. Trimming cost V 5 bases and J 9 bases; bases outside gene matches: 11. The CDR3 consists of 15 residues. The CDR3 nucleotides read TGTGCCAGCAGCCCGAGTGGGACAGGGTACTCTGAGCAGTTCTTC. Its translation is CASSPSGTGYSEQFF.

This sequence joins TRBV28 and TRBJ2-7; the D gene could be TRBD1 or TRBD2 (5 bases each). The germline CDR1 and CDR2 sequences are MDHEN and SYDVKM. The CDR3 sequence is 13 residues long. The V gene lost 6 bases and the J gene lost 0 bases, with 9 bases spanning the gap. In nucleotides, the CDR3 is TGTGCCAGCAGGCCCGGGACCTCCTACGAGCAGTACTTC. Translated: CASRPGTSYEQYF.

This clone was found a few times. The chain carries TRBV10-1 and TRBJ1-1; D is uncertain. This CDR3 has 13 residues. Germline V gene data show CDR1 as WNHNN and CDR2 as SYGVQD (reference sequence). The V end lost 6 bases, the J end lost 1 base, and 9 bases lay between the germline ends. The CDR3, as DNA: TGCGCCAGCAGAGTAGGGAGGAACACTGAAGCTTTCTTT. Encoded protein: CASRVGRNTEAFF.